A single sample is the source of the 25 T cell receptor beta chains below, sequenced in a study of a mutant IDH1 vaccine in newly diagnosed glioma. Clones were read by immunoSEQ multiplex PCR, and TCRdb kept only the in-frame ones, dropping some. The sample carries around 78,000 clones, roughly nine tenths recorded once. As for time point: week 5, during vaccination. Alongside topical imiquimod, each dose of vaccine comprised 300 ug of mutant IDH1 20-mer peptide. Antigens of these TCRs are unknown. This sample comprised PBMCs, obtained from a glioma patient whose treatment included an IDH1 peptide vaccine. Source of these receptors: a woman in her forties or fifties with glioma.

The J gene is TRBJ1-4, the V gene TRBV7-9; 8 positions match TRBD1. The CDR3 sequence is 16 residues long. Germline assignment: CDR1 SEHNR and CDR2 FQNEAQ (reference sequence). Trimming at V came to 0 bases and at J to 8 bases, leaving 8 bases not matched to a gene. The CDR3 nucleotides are TGTGCCAGCAGCTTAGCGTGGGCAGGGGGCCCGGAAAAACTGTTTTTT. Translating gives CASSLAWAGGPEKLFF.

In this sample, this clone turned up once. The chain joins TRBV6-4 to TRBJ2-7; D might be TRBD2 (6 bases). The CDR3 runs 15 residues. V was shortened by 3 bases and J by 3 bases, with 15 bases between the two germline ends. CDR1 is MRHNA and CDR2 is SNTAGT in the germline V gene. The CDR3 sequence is CASSEEAGPLYEQYF. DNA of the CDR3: TGTGCCAGCAGTGAGGAAGCGGGCCCCCTCTACGAGCAGTACTTC.

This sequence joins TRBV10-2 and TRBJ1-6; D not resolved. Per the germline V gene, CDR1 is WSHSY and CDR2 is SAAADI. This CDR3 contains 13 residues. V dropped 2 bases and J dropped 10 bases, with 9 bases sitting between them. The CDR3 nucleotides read TGCGCCAGCAGTGAGAGCCGGGCCTCACCCCTCCACTTT. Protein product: CASSESRASPLHF.

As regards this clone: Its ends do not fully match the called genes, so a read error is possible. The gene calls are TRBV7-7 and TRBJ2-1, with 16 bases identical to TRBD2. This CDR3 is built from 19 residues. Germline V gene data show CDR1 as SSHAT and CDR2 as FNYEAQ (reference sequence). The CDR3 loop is CASSTGLAGGPSSYNEQFF. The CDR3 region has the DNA TGTGCTAGCAGCACGGGACTAGCGGGAGGGCCGAGCTCCTACAATGAGCAGTTCTTC.

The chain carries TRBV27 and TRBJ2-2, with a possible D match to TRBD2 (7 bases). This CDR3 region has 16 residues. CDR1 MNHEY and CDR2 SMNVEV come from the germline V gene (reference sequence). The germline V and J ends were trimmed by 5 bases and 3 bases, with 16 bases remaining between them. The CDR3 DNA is TGTGCCAGCAGTCTTTCCGGGGGGCTAGACACCGGGGAGCTGTTTTTT. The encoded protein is CASSLSGGLDTGELFF.

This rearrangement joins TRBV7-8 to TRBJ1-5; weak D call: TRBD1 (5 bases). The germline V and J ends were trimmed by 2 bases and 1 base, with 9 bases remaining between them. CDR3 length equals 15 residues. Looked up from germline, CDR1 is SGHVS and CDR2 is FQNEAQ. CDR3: CASSLRTPSNQPQHF. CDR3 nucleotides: TGTGCCAGCAGCTTAAGGACACCCAGCAATCAGCCCCAGCATTTT.

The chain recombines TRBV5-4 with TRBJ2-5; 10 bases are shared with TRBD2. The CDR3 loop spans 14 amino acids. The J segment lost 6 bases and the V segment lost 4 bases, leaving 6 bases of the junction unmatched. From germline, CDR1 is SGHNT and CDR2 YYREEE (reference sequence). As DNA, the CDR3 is TGTGCCAGCAGCCCTAATAGCGGGAGGAAGACCCAGTACTTC. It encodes CASSPNSGRKTQYF. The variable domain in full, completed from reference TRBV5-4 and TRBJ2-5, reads ETGVTQSPTHLIKTRGQQVTLRCSSQSGHNTVSWYQQALGQGPQFIFQYYREEENGRGNFPPRFSGLQFPNYSSELNVNALELDDSALYLCASSPNSGRKTQYFGPGTRLLVL.

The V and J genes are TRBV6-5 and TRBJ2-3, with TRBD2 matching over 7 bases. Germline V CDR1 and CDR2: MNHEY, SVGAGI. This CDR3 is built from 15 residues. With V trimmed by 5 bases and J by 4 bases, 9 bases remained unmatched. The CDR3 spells CASSRPAGRPDTQYF. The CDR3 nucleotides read TGTGCCAGCAGTCGTCCAGCGGGACGGCCAGATACGCAGTATTTT.

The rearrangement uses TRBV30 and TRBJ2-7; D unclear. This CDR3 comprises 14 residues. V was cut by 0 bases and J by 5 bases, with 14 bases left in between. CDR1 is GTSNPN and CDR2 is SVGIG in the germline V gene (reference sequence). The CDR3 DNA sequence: TGTGCCTGGAGTGTATATAGGGTTCGTCACGAGCAGTACTTC. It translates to CAWSVYRVRHEQYF.

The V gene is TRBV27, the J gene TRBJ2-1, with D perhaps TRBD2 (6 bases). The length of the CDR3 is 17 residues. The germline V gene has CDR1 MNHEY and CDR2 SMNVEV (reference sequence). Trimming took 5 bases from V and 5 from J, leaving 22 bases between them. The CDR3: CASSRVKVLARDNEQFF. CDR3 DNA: TGTGCCAGCAGTCGGGTAAAGGTACTAGCTCGAGACAATGAGCAGTTCTTC.

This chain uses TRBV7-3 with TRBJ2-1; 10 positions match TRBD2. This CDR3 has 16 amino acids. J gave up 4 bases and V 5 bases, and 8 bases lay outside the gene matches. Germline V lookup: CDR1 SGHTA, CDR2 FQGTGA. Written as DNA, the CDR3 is TGTGCCAGCAGCGTAGACAGCGGGAGGGGATACAATGAGCAGTTCTTC. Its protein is CASSVDSGRGYNEQFF.

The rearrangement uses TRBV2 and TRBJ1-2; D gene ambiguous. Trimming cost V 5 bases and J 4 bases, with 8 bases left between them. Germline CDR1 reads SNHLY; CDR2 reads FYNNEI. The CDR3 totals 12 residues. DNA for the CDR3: TGTGCCAGCAGTCGGCAGATCTATGGCTACACCTTC. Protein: CASSRQIYGYTF.

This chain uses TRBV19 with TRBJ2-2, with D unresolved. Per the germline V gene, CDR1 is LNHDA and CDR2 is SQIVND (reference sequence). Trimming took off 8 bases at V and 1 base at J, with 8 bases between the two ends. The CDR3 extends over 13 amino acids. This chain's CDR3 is CASLGQNTGELFF. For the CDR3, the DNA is TGTGCCAGTCTAGGGCAGAACACCGGGGAGCTGTTTTTT.

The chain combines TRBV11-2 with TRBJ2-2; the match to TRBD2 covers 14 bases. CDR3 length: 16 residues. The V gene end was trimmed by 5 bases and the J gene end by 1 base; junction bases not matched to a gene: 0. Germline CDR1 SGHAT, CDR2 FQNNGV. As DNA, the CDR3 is TGTGCCAGCAGCGGACTAGCGGGAGGGAACACCGGGGAGCTGTTTTTT. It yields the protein CASSGLAGGNTGELFF.

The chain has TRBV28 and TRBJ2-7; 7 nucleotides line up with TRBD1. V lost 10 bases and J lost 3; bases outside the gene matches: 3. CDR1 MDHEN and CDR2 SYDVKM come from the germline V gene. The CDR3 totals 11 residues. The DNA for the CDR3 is TGTGCCACACAGGGGAACTACGAGCAGTACTTC. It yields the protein CATQGNYEQYF.

The CDR3 region has the DNA TGTGCCAGCAGAAAGACAGGGGAAGCTAACTATGGCTACACCTTC. It yields the protein CASRKTGEANYGYTF. The V and J genes are TRBV6-6 and TRBJ1-2; TRBD1 matches 8 bases. The ends lost 6 bases at V and 0 bases at J; junction bases unmatched: 6. The germline V gene has CDR1 MNHNY and CDR2 SVGAGI (reference sequence). CDR3 length equals 15 residues.

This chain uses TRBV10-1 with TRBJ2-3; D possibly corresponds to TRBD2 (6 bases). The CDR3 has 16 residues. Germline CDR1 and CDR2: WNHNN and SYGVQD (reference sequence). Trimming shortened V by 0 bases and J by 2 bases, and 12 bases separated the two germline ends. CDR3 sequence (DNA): TGCGCCAGCAGTGAGTCGAGGCGGGAAGACACAGATACGCAGTATTTT. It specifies CASSESRREDTDTQYF.

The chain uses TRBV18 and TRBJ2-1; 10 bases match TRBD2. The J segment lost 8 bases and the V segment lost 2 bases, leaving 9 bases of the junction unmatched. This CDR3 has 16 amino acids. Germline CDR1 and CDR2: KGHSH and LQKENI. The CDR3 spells CASSPDSSGRSYEQFF. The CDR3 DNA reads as TGTGCCAGCTCACCAGATTCTAGCGGGAGAAGCTATGAGCAGTTCTTC.

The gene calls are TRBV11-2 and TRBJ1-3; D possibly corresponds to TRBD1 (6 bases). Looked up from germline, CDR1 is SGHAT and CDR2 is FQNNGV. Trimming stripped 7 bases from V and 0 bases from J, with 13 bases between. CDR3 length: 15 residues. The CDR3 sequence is CASTRGDLSGNTIYF. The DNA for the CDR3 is TGTGCCAGCACTAGGGGGGACCTCTCTGGAAACACCATATATTTT.

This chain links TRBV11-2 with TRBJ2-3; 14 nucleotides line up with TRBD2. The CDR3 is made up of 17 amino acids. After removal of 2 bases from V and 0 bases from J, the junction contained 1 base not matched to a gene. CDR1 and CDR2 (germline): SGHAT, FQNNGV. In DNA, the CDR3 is TGTGCCAGCAGCTTACGACTAGCGGGAGGGAGCACAGATACGCAGTATTTT. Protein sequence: CASSLRLAGGSTDTQYF.

DNA of the CDR3: TGTGCCAGCAGTTTAGGGGGCCAGGGCGAGCAGTACTTC. Translating gives CASSLGGQGEQYF. The chain links TRBV27 to TRBJ2-7; TRBD1 is a possible D gene (6 bases). CDR1 and CDR2 (germline): MNHEY, SMNVEV (reference sequence). Trimming shortened V by 2 bases and J by 6 bases, and 11 bases separated the two germline ends. The CDR3 extends over 13 amino acids.

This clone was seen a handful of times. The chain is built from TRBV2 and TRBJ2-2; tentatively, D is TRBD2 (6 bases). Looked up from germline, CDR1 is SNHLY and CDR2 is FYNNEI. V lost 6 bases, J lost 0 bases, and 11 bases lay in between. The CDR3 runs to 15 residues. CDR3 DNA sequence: TGTGCCAGCAGGTTGGAGGGATCGAACACCGGGGAGCTGTTTTTT. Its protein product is CASRLEGSNTGELFF. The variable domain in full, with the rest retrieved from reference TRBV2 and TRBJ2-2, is EPEVTQTPSHQVTQMGQEVILRCVPISNHLYFYWYRQILGQKVEFLVSFYNNEISEKSEIFDDQFSVERPDGSNFTLKIRSTKLEDSAMYFCASRLEGSNTGELFFGEGSRLTVL.

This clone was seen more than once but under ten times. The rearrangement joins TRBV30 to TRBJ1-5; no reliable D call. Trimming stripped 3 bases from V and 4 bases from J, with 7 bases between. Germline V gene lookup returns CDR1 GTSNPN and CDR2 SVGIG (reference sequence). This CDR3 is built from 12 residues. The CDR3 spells CAWSLENQPQHF. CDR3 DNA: TGTGCCTGGAGCTTGGAAAATCAGCCCCAGCATTTT.

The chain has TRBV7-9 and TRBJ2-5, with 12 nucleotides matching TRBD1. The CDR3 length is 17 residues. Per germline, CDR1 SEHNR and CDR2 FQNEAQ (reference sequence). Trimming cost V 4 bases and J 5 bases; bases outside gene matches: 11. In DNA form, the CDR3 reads TGTGCCAGCAGCTCTCCGGGACAGGGGGCTCTGTTGGAGACCCAGTACTTC. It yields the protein CASSSPGQGALLETQYF.

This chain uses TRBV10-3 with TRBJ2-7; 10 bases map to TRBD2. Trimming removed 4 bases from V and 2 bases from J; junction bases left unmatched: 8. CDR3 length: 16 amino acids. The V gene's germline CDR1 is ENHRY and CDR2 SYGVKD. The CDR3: CAISGTLLAGTYEQYF. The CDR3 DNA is TGTGCCATCAGTGGGACTTTACTAGCGGGAACCTACGAGCAGTACTTC.